This T cell receptor (beta chain) was obtained from a study of patients and donors after allogeneic stem cell transplantation. Trimming removed 5 bases from V and 0 bases from J, with 17 bases in between. The CDR3 totals 17 residues. MiXCR was run by TCRdb on the RT-PCR reads, yielding one entry per CDR3 protein. The repertoire holds roughly 940,000 distinct CDR3 sequences, roughly 18% seen once, with roughly 6% in the top ten. The specimen sequenced was blood, either unsorted or a sorted T cell fraction (not recorded which). The source of this sequence is a human donor who was either an allogeneic HSCT recipient or a stem cell or donor lymphocyte infusion donor (not recorded which). It is not recorded whose cells these are; they may come from a transplant donor. The V gene is TRBV12-3 or TRBV12-4, the J gene TRBJ2-1; possible D gene TRBD2, 5 bases. This chain's CDR3 is CASSPHPDLSSYNEQFF. CDR3 in DNA: TGTGCCAGCAGTCCCCATCCGGACTTAAGCTCCTACAATGAGCAGTTCTTC.